This T cell receptor beta chain was captured by sequencing in a study of T cell responses to AZD1222 COVID-19 vaccine (dated by TCRdb to about 2021). In terms of the full investigation: Because spike-specific TCR depth and breadth did not differ between the two schedules, AZD1222 recipients who got a second dose at roughly 4 weeks were pooled with those who got a second dose at roughly 12 weeks. TCR sequencing covered over 230 trial participants: 207 given two doses of AZD1222 and about 26 given two doses of MenACWY control vaccine. Trial participants were enrolled into age subgroups of 18-55, 56-69 and 70-plus years, which contained about 150, 28 and 57 TCR-sequenced participants, respectively. General findings and caveats noted by the study authors: Only five or six AZD1222 recipients were SARS-CoV-2 seropositive at baseline, limiting conclusions about previously exposed vaccinees. Vaccine-associated CD4 TCRs spanned the whole spike protein, with dominant responses in regions 160-218 and 743-854. Because no samples from the day 14 peak response were available, repertoires could be characterized only after the peak T cell response. Participants were mostly white British and included more females than males, and it was suggested by the authors that clonal diversity may have been underestimated. In the small 56-69-year group, the increase in depth fell short of significance, most likely because of low power. Reportedly, almost half of the unique spike-specific TCRs recognized epitopes lying outside the regions that are mutated in the B.1.351 and B.1.1.7 variants. Spike-specific TCR breadth and depth rose significantly after two AZD1222 doses compared with day 0 and with MenACWY recipients.

Reading the label with the study, this specimen's time point is: baseline before first vaccination. Samples from vaccinated people were obtained from the UK trials COV001 and COV002, which included a single-blind randomized controlled phase 2/3 trial of AZD1222 (ChAdOx1 nCoV-19) in healthy adults. For TCRbeta chain sequencing, PBMC samples from trial participants were taken at day 0 and at day 28 after the second dose. CDR1 and CDR2 are read off the germline V gene as SGHTA and FQGNSA. Spanning cysteine to phenylalanine, the CDR3 consists of 15 amino acids. Only the CDR3 part of the read is kept: 45 bases, read in frame from the first base. The germline V and J ends show losses of 6 bases and 6 bases respectively, and no gene match explains 11 bases of the junction. With respect to this clone: The antigen it binds to is not known. Base-call qualities are not available, and no considerably larger clone is one nucleotide away.

The CDR3 regions of human TCRbeta chains were analyzed by immunosequencing. Per the source publication's procedure: Repertoire TCRs were matched against a reference library of SARS-CoV-2-specific TCRs generated with the MIRA antigen-specificity platform. Breadth was defined as the fraction of unique TCRs that were SARS-CoV-2-associated, and depth was defined as the fraction of total T cells that were SARS-CoV-2-associated. Each spike-specific TCR was assigned to its reactive spike region and to a CD4 or CD8 class using the MIRA data. Log10-transformed breadth and depth values were compared by one-way ANOVA with Sidak's multiple comparisons tests. TCRdb carries this immuneACCESS record with in-frame sequences only. Its versions omit some clonotypes, under half of them owing to an unresolved V gene in the studies checked, with the rest unexplained. The DNA gave D and trimming, while V, J and clone size come from that table. The sample table contains approximately 67,000 clones; only one count was recorded for 84% of them. About 20% of the sample is in the top ten clones.

The TCR comes from an adult in good health. This specimen was peripheral blood, taken on day 0 of AZD1222 vaccination. This sequence uses TRBV7-2 and TRBJ2-1, with TRBD1 identical over 7 junction bases. The CDR3 reads CASRSGTALFNEQFF. The DNA is TGTGCCAGCAGATCCGGGACAGCCCTTTTCAATGAGCAGTTCTTC.